This T cell receptor beta chain was captured by sequencing in a study of a mutant IDH1 vaccine in newly diagnosed glioma. Study context: Vaccines were first given 4-6 weeks after radiotherapy alone, or with temozolomide cycles. Standard pretreatment was either radiotherapy, temozolomide, or, for most, radiochemotherapy with temozolomide. Among treated patients, roughly 60% were male and 37.5% female, and mean age was roughly 40 years.

With respect to this clone: The target antigen is unknown.

Per the germline V gene, CDR1 is MDHEN and CDR2 is SYDVKM. This CDR3 comprises 15 residues. V lost 6 bases and J lost 2, with 17 bases in between. Sequencing was performed with immunoSEQ multiplex PCR; in TCRdb, only in-frame clones are kept and a portion is missing. The sample shows fewer than 45,000 clones, around 93% of them seen only once. The sample's time point: week 23, last vaccination. It was 300 ug of mutant IDH1 20-mer peptide that made up each vaccine dose, given with topical imiquimod. This sequence was found in a middle-aged man with glioma. The sample in question was PBMCs, obtained from a glioma patient whose treatment included an IDH1 peptide vaccine. The chain links TRBV28 to TRBJ2-7; D is perhaps TRBD1 (5 bases). CDR3 amino acids: CASSSARGAPYEQYF. For the CDR3, the DNA is TGTGCCAGCAGCTCTGCTCGTGGGGCCCCCTACGAGCAGTACTTC.